This TCR beta chain was sequenced during a study of CD8+CD57+ T cells in acquired aplastic anemia. Profiling that covered TCR beta VDJ and CDR3 relied on genomic DNA as its template. One entry per CDR3 protein, called by TCRdb with MiXCR from the reads. Among about 200,000 distinct CDR3 sequences listed, about 62% were seen once. All patients picked for sequencing had shown, by flow cytometry, an expansion of CD8+CD57+ cells. The source of this sequence is a human donor with aplastic anemia. What was sequenced was sorted CD4+, CD8+, or CD8+CD57+ T cells (not recorded which) from PBMCs.

The CDR3 nucleotides read TGTGCCAGCAGTGAACGGTGGGACAGGTATGAAGCTTTCTTT. As protein: CASSERWDRYEAFF. The chain combines TRBV6-1 with TRBJ1-1; 8 nucleotides agree with TRBD1. Germline-derived CDR1 and CDR2 are MNHNS and SASEGT. CDR3 length equals 14 residues. V shed 2 bases, J shed 7 bases, and the junction held 6 bases outside the gene matches.